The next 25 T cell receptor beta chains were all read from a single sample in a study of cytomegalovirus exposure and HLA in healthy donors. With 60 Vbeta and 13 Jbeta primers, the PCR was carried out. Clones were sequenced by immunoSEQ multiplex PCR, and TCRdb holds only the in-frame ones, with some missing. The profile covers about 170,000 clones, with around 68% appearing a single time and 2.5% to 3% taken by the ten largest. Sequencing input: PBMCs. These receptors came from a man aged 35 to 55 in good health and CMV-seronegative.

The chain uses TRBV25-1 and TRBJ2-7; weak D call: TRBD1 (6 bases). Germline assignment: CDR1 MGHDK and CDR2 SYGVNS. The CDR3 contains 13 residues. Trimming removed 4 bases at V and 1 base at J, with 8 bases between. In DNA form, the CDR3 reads TGTGCCAGCAGTGTAACAGGGTCCTACGAGCAGTACTTC. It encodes CASSVTGSYEQYF.

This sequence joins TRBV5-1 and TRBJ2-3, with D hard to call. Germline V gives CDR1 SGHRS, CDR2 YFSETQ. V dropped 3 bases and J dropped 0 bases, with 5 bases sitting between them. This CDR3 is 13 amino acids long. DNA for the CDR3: TGCGCCAGCAGCTCCCCAAGCACAGATACGCAGTATTTT. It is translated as CASSSPSTDTQYF.

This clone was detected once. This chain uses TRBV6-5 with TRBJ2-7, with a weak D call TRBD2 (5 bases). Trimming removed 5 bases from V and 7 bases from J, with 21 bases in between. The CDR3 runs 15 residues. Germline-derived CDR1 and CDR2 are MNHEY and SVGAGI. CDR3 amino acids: CASSGSGIGIGEQYF. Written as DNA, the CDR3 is TGTGCCAGCAGTGGTTCCGGGATAGGGATTGGGGAGCAGTACTTC.

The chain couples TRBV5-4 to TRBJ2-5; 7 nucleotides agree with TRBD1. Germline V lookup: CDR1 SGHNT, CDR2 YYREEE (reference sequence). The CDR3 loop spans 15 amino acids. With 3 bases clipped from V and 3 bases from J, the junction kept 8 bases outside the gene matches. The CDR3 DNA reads TGTGCCAGCAGCTCAGGGGGTTTATCAGAAGAGACCCAGTACTTC. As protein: CASSSGGLSEETQYF.

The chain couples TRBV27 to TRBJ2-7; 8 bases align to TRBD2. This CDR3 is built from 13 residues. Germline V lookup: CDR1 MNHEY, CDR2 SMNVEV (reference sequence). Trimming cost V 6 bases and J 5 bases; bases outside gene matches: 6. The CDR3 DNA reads TGTGCCAGCAGCCATAGCGGGGTGGACGAGCAGTACTTC. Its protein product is CASSHSGVDEQYF.

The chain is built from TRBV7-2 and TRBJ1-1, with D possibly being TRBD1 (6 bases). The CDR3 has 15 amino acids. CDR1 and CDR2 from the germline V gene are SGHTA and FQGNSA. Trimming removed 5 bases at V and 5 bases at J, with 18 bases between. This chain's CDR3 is CASSTYRVPVTEAFF. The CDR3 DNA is TGTGCCAGCAGCACCTACAGGGTTCCTGTGACTGAAGCTTTCTTT.

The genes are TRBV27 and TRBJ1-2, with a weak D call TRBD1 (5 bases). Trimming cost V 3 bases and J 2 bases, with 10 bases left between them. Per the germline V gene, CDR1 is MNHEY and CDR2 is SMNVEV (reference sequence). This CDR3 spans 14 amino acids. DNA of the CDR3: TGTGCCAGCAGTTTCAGGGCCGGGAACTATGGCTACACCTTC. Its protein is CASSFRAGNYGYTF.

The DNA of the CDR3 is TGTGCCAGCAGTTCTACCGGGGGGCGAGCTAATGAAAAACTGTTTTTT. It is translated as CASSSTGGRANEKLFF. J is TRBJ1-4 and V is TRBV6-5; a possible D gene is TRBD1 (6 bases). Trimming took 4 bases from V and 3 from J, leaving 15 bases between them. CDR1 is MNHEY and CDR2 is SVGAGI in the germline V gene. The CDR3 consists of 16 residues.

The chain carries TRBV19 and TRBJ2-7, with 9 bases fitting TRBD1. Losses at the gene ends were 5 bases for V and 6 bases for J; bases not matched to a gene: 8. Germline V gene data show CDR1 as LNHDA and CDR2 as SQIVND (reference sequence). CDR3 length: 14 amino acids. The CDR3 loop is CASSHRGLSLEQYF. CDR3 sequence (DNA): TGTGCCAGTAGTCACAGGGGGCTTTCTCTCGAGCAGTACTTC.

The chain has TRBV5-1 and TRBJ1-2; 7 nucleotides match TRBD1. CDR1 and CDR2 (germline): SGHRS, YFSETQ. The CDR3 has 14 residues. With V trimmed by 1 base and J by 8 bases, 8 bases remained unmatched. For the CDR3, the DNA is TGCGCCAGCAGCTTGCTCGGTCAGGGGGACGGCTACACCTTC. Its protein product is CASSLLGQGDGYTF.

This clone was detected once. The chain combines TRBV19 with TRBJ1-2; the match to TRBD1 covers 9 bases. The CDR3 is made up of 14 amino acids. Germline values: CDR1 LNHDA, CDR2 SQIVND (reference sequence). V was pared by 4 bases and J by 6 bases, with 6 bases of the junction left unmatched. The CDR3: CASSTQGAIDGYTF. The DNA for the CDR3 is TGTGCCAGTAGTACACAGGGGGCAATCGATGGCTACACCTTC.

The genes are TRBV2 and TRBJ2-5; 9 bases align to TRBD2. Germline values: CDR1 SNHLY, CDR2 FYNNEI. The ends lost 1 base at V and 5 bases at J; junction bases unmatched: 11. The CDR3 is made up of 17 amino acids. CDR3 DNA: TGTGCCAGCAGTGAAGTGGGCGGGGGGGACTTTCGGGAGACCCAGTACTTC. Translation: CASSEVGGGDFRETQYF.

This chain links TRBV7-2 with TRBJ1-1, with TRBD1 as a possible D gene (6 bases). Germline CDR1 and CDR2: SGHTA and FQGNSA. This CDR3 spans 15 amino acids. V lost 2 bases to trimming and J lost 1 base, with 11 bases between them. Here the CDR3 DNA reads TGTGCCAGCAGCTTATGGCGGGGGCAGAACACTGAAGCTTTCTTT. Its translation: CASSLWRGQNTEAFF.

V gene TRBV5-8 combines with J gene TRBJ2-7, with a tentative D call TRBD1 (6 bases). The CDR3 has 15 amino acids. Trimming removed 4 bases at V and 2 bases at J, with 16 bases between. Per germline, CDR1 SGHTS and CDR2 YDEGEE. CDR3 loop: CASSLHRVKAYEQYF. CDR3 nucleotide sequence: TGTGCCAGCAGCCTGCACAGGGTGAAAGCCTACGAGCAGTACTTC.

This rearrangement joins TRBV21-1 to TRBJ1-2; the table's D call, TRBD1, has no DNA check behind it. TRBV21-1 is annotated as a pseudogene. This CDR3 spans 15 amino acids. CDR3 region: CASSRLRDRAYGYTF. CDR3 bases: TGTGCCAGCAGCAGGCTCCGGGACAGGGCCTATGGCTACACCTTC.

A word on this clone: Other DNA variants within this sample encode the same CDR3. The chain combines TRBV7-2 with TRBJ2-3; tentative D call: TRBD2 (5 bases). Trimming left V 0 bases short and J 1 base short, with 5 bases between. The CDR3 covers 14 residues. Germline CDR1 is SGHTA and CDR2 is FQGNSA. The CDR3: CASSLAGGTDTQYF. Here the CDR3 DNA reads TGTGCCAGCAGCTTAGCGGGAGGCACAGATACGCAGTATTTT.

The CDR3 loop reads CASSPSYLGANTGELFF. In DNA, the CDR3 is TGTGCCAGCTCACCAAGTTATTTGGGAGCGAACACCGGGGAGCTGTTTTTT. V gene TRBV18 combines with J gene TRBJ2-2; TRBD2 might be the D (5 bases). This CDR3 contains 17 residues. Trimming left V 2 bases short and J 0 bases short, with 13 bases between. The V gene's germline CDR1 is KGHSH and CDR2 LQKENI.

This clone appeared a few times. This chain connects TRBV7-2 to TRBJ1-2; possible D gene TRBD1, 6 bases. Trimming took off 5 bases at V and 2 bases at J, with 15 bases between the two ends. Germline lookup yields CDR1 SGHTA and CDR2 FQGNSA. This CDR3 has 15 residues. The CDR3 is CASSPRQAPNYGYTF. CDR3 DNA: TGTGCCAGCAGCCCCCGACAGGCCCCCAACTATGGCTACACCTTC.

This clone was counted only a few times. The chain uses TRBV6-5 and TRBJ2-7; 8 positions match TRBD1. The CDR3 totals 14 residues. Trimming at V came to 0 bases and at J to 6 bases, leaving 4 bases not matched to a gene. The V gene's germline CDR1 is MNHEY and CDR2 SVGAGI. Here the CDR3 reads CASSYSRDRGEQYF. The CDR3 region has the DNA TGTGCCAGCAGTTACTCGAGAGACAGGGGCGAGCAGTACTTC.

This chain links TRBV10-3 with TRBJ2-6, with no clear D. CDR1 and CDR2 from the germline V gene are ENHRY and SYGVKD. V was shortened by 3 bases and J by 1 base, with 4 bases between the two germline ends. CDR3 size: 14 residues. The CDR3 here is CAISDLSGANVLTF. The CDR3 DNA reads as TGTGCCATCAGTGACTTATCTGGGGCCAACGTCCTGACTTTC.

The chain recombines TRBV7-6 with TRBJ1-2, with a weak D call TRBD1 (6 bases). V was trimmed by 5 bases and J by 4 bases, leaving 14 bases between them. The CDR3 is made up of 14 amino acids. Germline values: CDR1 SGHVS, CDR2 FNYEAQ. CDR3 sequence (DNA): TGTGCCAGCAGCCCCCCCGGGACAAGCTATGGCTACACCTTC. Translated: CASSPPGTSYGYTF.

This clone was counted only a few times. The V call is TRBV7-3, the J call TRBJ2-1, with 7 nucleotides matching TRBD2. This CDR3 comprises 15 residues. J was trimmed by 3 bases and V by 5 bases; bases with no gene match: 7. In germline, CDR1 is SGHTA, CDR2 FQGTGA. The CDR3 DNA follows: TGTGCCAGCAGCCCAAGGCGCGGGAGCTACAATGAGCAGTTCTTC. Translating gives CASSPRRGSYNEQFF.

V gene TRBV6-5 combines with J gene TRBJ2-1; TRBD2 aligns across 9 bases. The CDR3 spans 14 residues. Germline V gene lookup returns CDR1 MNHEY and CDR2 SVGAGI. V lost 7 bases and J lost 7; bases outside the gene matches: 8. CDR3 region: CASISSGGRNEQFF. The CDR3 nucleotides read TGTGCCAGCATAAGTAGCGGGGGCCGGAATGAGCAGTTCTTC.

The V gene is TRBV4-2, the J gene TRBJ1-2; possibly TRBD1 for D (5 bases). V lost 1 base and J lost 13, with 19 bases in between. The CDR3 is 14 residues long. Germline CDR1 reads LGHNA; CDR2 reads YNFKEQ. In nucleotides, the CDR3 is TGTGCCAGCAGCCAAGTTCCCTCAACAGGTCACCTCACCTTC. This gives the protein CASSQVPSTGHLTF.

The CDR3 here is CASHPLLTRGLNEQFF. The CDR3 DNA follows: TGCGCCAGCCACCCGCTACTCACTCGGGGATTAAATGAGCAGTTCTTC. The chain is built from TRBV4-1 and TRBJ2-1, with D perhaps matching TRBD2 (5 bases). This CDR3 spans 16 amino acids. In germline, CDR1 is MGHRA, CDR2 YSYEKL. Trimming took 8 bases from V and 7 from J, leaving 24 bases between them.